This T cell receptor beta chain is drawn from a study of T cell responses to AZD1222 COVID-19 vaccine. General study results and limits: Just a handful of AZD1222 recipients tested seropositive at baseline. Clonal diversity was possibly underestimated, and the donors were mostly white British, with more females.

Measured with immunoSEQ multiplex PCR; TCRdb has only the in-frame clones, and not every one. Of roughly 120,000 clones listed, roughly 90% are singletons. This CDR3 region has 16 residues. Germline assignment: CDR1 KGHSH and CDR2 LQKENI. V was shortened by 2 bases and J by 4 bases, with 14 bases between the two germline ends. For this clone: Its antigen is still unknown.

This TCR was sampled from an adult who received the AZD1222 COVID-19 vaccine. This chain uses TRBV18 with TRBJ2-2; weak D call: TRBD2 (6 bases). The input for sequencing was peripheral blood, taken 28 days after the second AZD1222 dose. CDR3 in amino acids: CASSPVEGRATGELFF. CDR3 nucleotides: TGTGCCAGCTCACCAGTGGAGGGCCGGGCCACCGGGGAGCTGTTTTTT.